These 10 T cell receptor beta chains came from one sample sequenced in a study of regulatory T cells in long-lasting Graves disease. The time point: persistent/refractory GD, antithyroid drugs over 5 years with positive TRAb. RNA from PBMCs was the source of the TCR library. Libraries of TCR beta came from iRepertoire HTBI primers plus Arm-PCR of CDR3 regions. TCRdb fed the multiplex PCR reads into MiXCR, producing one record per CDR3 protein. This sample has 250,000 to 300,000 distinct CDR3 sequences, with 22% found just once. The sample was peripheral blood mononuclear cells (PBMCs), taken when the disease was refractory, from a patient treated with antithyroid drugs. All receptors derive from a female donor with Graves disease.

This clonotype was seen only a few times. The V call is TRBV30, the J call TRBJ2-7; 7 nucleotides line up with TRBD2. The CDR3 covers 14 residues. The V gene end was trimmed by 3 bases and the J gene end by 3 bases; junction bases not matched to a gene: 8. The V gene's germline CDR1 is GTSNPN and CDR2 SVGIG (reference sequence). CDR3 in amino acids: CAWRNGGGNYEQYF. The CDR3 nucleotides read TGTGCCTGGAGGAACGGCGGGGGTAACTACGAGCAGTACTTC.

This clonotype occurred many times. The chain is built from TRBV2 and TRBJ2-3; D ambiguous. Germline assignment: CDR1 SNHLY and CDR2 FYNNEI. The CDR3 extends over 11 amino acids. V lost 5 bases, J lost 5 bases, and 5 bases lay in between. The CDR3 here is CASSIQDTQYF. CDR3 in DNA: TGTGCCAGCAGTATACAAGATACGCAGTATTTT.

This clonotype came up a few times. The chain recombines TRBV7-2 with TRBJ2-7; TRBD2 matches 11 bases. Germline CDR1 and CDR2: SGHTA and FQGNSA. The CDR3 loop spans 14 amino acids. Trimming took 2 bases from V and 5 from J; bases not matched to a gene: 2. The CDR3 region is CASSLQLAGDEQYF. DNA for the CDR3: TGTGCCAGCAGCTTACAACTAGCGGGAGACGAGCAGTACTTC.

V gene TRBV28 combines with J gene TRBJ1-3; no definite D call. The CDR3 sequence is 16 residues long. The V end lost 7 bases, the J end lost 0 bases, and 16 bases lay between the germline ends. From germline, CDR1 is MDHEN and CDR2 SYDVKM. The DNA for the CDR3 is TGTGCCAGCACCCAAACGCTGAGGGTCTCTGGAAACACCATATATTTT. It codes for CASTQTLRVSGNTIYF.

This clonotype came up a few times. The chain joins TRBV30 to TRBJ2-7; 7 bases map to TRBD1. The CDR3 runs 14 residues. The germline V gene encodes CDR1 GTSNPN and CDR2 SVGIG (reference sequence). V dropped 2 bases and J dropped 4; count of bases not matched to a gene: 8. For the CDR3, the DNA is TGTGCCTGGAGTAGGGGGCAGGGGCTTTACGAGCAGTACTTC. Amino acids: CAWSRGQGLYEQYF.

About this clonotype: Since a much larger clone is just one base distant, this may be a read error. The chain joins TRBV2 to TRBJ2-7, with TRBD1 identical over 10 bases. The CDR3 totals 14 residues. Germline V gives CDR1 SNHLY, CDR2 FYNNEI. Unmatched junction bases numbered 9, after V lost 7 bases and J lost 6 bases. CDR3 DNA: TGTGCCAGCAATCGTCCGGGACAGGGGCGCGAGCAGTACTTC. It codes for CASNRPGQGREQYF.

This clonotype was found a few times. The rearrangement links TRBV7-9 to TRBJ2-3; 10 bases align to TRBD2. CDR1 and CDR2 from the germline V gene are SEHNR and FQNEAQ (reference sequence). V gave up 0 bases and J gave up 5 bases; unmatched junction bases: 11. The CDR3 length is 18 residues. CDR3 DNA sequence: TGTGCCAGCAGCTTAGCCGAAGGGACTAGCGCCTCACAAGATACGCAGTATTTT. Its translation is CASSLAEGTSASQDTQYF.

The table lists this clonotype with many counts. The chain employs TRBV5-1 and TRBJ1-4; 8 nucleotides agree with TRBD1. The CDR3 extends over 15 amino acids. V was clipped by 4 bases and J by 7 bases; unmatched bases: 9. Germline CDR1 is SGHRS and CDR2 is YFSETQ. CDR3 DNA: TGCGCCAGCAGCCTTACAGGGGGAGGCGGTGAAAAACTGTTTTTT. It codes for CASSLTGGGGEKLFF.

This clonotype was recorded at least ten times. This chain joins TRBV12-3 or TRBV12-4 and TRBJ2-2; 11 bases map to TRBD1. J gave up 2 bases and V 7 bases, and 6 bases lay outside the gene matches. This CDR3 region has 16 residues. CDR3 residues: CASNPGQGANTGELFF. The CDR3 bases are TGTGCCAGCAACCCAGGACAGGGGGCAAACACCGGGGAGCTGTTTTTT.

In this sample, this clonotype turned up a few times. The chain combines TRBV20-1 with TRBJ2-6; the D gene could be TRBD1 or TRBD2 (5 bases each). Trimming cost V 3 bases and J 4 bases, with 10 bases left between them. The CDR3 has 14 amino acids. The germline V gene encodes CDR1 DFQATT and CDR2 SNEGSKA (reference sequence). This CDR3 reads CSASPGTGANVLTF. CDR3 in DNA: TGCAGTGCTAGCCCAGGGACCGGGGCCAACGTCCTGACTTTC.